The next 7 T cell receptor beta chains were all read from a single sample in a study of blood T cell repertoires in COVID-19. Profiled with immunoSEQ multiplex PCR; TCRdb holds only in-frame clones, not every one. Among some 150,000 clones listed, roughly 89% were seen once. The specimen sequenced was peripheral blood. All receptors come from a man aged 18 to 35 with active or convalescent COVID-19.

The chain employs TRBV3-1 (or the pseudogene TRBV3-2) and TRBJ2-2; unclear D gene. V gave up 4 bases and J gave up 2 bases, with 11 bases separating them. Germline CDR1 reads LGHDT; CDR2 reads YNNKEL (reference sequence). The CDR3 runs 15 residues. As DNA, the CDR3 is TGTGCCAGCAGCCCACTCGGGTCCAACACCGGGGAGCTGTTTTTT. Translated: CASSPLGSNTGELFF.

This CDR3 reads CASTRTGDTGTYGYTF. Here the CDR3 DNA reads TGTGCCAGCACCCGGACGGGGGATACCGGAACATATGGCTACACCTTC. The gene calls are TRBV27 and TRBJ1-2; D might be TRBD1 (5 bases). V was clipped by 7 bases and J by 5 bases, with 23 bases between them. CDR1 is MNHEY and CDR2 is SMNVEV in the germline V gene (reference sequence). This CDR3 spans 16 amino acids.

The rearrangement links TRBV27 to TRBJ2-2, with TRBD1 as a possible D gene (5 bases). CDR3 length: 17 residues. The germline V and J ends were trimmed by 2 bases and 0 bases, with 13 bases remaining between them. Germline CDR1 MNHEY, CDR2 SMNVEV (reference sequence). CDR3 loop: CASSLRFTGTNTGELFF. CDR3 in DNA: TGTGCCAGCAGTTTAAGGTTTACAGGAACGAACACCGGGGAGCTGTTTTTT.

The rearrangement links TRBV5-1 to TRBJ1-1, with TRBD1 matching over 7 bases. Germline-derived CDR1 and CDR2 are SGHRS and YFSETQ. V was pared by 0 bases and J by 11 bases, with 10 bases of the junction left unmatched. The CDR3 extends over 14 amino acids. CDR3 protein: CASSLGTETGTAFF. CDR3 bases: TGCGCCAGCAGCTTGGGAACGGAGACAGGGACGGCTTTCTTT.

The chain recombines TRBV7-6 with TRBJ1-1, with D perhaps TRBD1 (5 bases). V lost 5 bases and J 4 bases, leaving 20 bases between the germline ends. CDR3 length: 16 amino acids. Germline CDR1 is SGHVS and CDR2 is FNYEAQ. The CDR3 is CASSITSGGTSTEAFF. The CDR3 bases are TGTGCCAGCAGCATAACCTCGGGGGGAACGAGCACTGAAGCTTTCTTT.

The rearrangement links TRBV27 to TRBJ2-5; 11 bases line up with TRBD2. Germline V lookup: CDR1 MNHEY, CDR2 SMNVEV (reference sequence). The trim removed 5 bases at V and 5 bases at J, leaving 7 bases unmatched. There are 15 residues in the CDR3. CDR3 sequence: CASSPGLAAMETQYF. In DNA form, the CDR3 reads TGTGCCAGCAGTCCGGGACTAGCGGCGATGGAGACCCAGTACTTC.

This chain links TRBV24-1 with TRBJ2-1; D gene unclear. Trimming took 9 bases from V and 1 from J, leaving 15 bases between them. CDR3 size: 15 residues. CDR1 is KGHDR, CDR2 SFDVKD, per germline. CDR3 bases: TGTGCCACCGCAAGTCAATCCGGGTCCTACAATGAGCAGTTCTTC. Translating gives CATASQSGSYNEQFF.